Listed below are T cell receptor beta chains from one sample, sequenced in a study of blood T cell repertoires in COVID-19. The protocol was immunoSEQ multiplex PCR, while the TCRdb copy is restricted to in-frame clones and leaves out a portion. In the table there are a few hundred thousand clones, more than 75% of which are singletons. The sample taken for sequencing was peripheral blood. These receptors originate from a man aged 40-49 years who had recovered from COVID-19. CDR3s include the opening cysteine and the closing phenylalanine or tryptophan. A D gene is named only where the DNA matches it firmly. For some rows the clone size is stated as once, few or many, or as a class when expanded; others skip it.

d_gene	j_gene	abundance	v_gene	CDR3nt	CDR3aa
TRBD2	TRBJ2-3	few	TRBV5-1	TGCGCCAGCAGCTTGGGGGCATCGGGCGTGCGGGGGAGCACAGATACGCAGTATTTT	CASSLGASGVRGSTDTQYF
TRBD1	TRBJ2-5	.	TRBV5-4	TGTGCCAGCAGCTCGCGGACAGGGGGAGAGACCCAGTACTTC	CASSSRTGGETQYF
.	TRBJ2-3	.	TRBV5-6	TGTGCCAGCAGCTTACGAGGCACAGATACGCAGTATTTT	CASSLRGTDTQYF
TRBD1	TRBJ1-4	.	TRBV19	TGTGCCAGTAGTATTCGGTCGGTGGGGACAGCTAATGAAAAACTGTTTTTT	CASSIRSVGTANEKLFF
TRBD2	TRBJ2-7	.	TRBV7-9	TGTGCCAGCAGCGGACTAGCGGGGGGCTTCTCCTACGAGCAGTACTTC	CASSGLAGGFSYEQYF
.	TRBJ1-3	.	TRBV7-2	TGTGCCAGCAGCTTAACAGGCAGGGGTATCTCTGGAAACACCATATATTTT	CASSLTGRGISGNTIYF
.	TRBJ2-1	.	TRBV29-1	TGCAGCGTTGAACAGGGGATCAGTGAGCAGTTCTTC	CSVEQGISEQFF
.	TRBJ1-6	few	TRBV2	TGTGCCAGGAAAGGGGGGGAGACTTCACCCCTCCACTTT	CARKGGETSPLHF
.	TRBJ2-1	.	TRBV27	TGTGCCAGCAGTTTCCTGGCGGGGAACAATGAGCAGTTCTTC	CASSFLAGNNEQFF
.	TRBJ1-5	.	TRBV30	TGTGCCTGGAGTGCATTTGGGGCCGGCGGACGGCCCCAGCATTTT	CAWSAFGAGGRPQHF
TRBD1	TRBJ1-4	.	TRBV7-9	TGTGCCAGCAGCTCAACAAAAGGACAGGGGGCAGCAACTAATGAAAAACTGTTTTTT	CASSSTKGQGAATNEKLFF
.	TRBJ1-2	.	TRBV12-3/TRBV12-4	TGTGCCAGCAGCGCAGGGGCTGGCTACACCTTC	CASSAGAGYTF
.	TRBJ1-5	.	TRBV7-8	TGTGCCAGCAGCCAACAATATCAGCCCCAGCATTTT	CASSQQYQPQHF
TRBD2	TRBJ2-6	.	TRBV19	TGTGCCAGTAGTACCGGGGGGGGCCCTGGGGCCAACGTCCTGACTTTC	CASSTGGGPGANVLTF
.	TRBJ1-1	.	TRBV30	TGTGCCTGGAGTGTAGTAAATCTCGGGAGCACTGAAGCTTTCTTT	CAWSVVNLGSTEAFF
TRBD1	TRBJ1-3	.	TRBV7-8	TGTGCCAGCAGCTTAGGAACAAGGGGGCTTGGAAACACCATATATTTT	CASSLGTRGLGNTIYF
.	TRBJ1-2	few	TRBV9	TGTGCCAGCAGCGCCCGACCGGGAAACCATGGCTACACCTTC	CASSARPGNHGYTF
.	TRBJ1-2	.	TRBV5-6	TGTGCCAGCAGCTTGGTAGCAGGGGTTAACTATGGCTACACCTTC	CASSLVAGVNYGYTF
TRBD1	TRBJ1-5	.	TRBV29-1	TGCAGCGCGATACAGGGACAGGGGATCAATCAGCCCCAGCATTTT	CSAIQGQGINQPQHF
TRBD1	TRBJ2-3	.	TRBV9	TGTGCCAGCAGCTCAAACCTTCGGGACAGGGGCGTATATACGCAGTATTTT	CASSSNLRDRGVYTQYF
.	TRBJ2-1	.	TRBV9	TGTGCCAGCAGCGTAAGTGGTGTAGCCAATGAGCAGTTCTTC	CASSVSGVANEQFF
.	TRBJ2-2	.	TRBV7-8	TGTGCCAGCAGCCCAGGGTGGACACCGAACACCGGGGAGCTGTTTTTT	CASSPGWTPNTGELFF
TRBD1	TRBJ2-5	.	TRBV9	TGTGCCAGCAGCGCTGGGACAGGGGGAGAGACCCAGTACTTC	CASSAGTGGETQYF
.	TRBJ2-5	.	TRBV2	TGTGCCAGCGGGCAACAAGAGACCCAGTACTTC	CASGQQETQYF
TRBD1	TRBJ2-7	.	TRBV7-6	TGTGCCAGCAGCTTCGGACAGGGGACGTCCTACGAGCAGTACTTC	CASSFGQGTSYEQYF
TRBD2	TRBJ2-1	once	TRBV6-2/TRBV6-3	TGTGCCAGCAGTTACTCGATAGCTAGCGGTTCCTACAATGAGCAGTTCTTC	CASSYSIASGSYNEQFF
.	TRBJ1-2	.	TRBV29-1	TGCAGCGTTGAGGCCTCCCCGTACTATGGCTACACCTTC	CSVEASPYYGYTF
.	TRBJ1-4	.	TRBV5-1	TGCGCCAGCAGCCGGACAGAAGTTAATGAAAAACTGTTTTTT	CASSRTEVNEKLFF
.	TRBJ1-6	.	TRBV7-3	TGTGCCAGCAGCCGCAGGGCAGCCTCTTATAATTCACCCCTCCACTTT	CASSRRAASYNSPLHF
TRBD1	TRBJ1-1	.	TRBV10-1	TGCGCCAGCAGTGAGACAGGGGTCACTGAAGCTTTCTTT	CASSETGVTEAFF
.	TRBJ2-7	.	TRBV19	TGTGCCAGTAGGCTCGCCGCGGGATCATCCTACGAGCAGTACTTC	CASRLAAGSSYEQYF
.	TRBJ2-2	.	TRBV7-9	TGTGCCAGCAGCCGAGGGGGCGGGGAGCTGTTTTTT	CASSRGGGELFF
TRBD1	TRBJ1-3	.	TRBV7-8	TGTGCCAGCAGCCCGAAGACAGGGGTTGGAAACACCATATATTTT	CASSPKTGVGNTIYF
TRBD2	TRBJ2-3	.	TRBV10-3	TGTGCCATCAGTGAGTCCTGGCGGGAGGGCCAAGATACGCAGTATTTT	CAISESWREGQDTQYF
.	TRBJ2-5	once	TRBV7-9	TGTGCCAGCAGCTTGAAGGGAGGCGGGCAAGAGACCCAGTACTTC	CASSLKGGGQETQYF
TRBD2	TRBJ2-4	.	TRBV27	TGTGCCAGCCGGGGACTAGCGGGGGGAGAAAACATTCAGTACTTC	CASRGLAGGENIQYF
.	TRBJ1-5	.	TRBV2	TGTGCCAGCAGTGAAGCTTGGCGACAGGATCAGCCCCAGCATTTT	CASSEAWRQDQPQHF
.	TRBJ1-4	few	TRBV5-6	TGTGCCAGCAGCGGCAGGCTTAATGAAAAACTGTTTTTT	CASSGRLNEKLFF
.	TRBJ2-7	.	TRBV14	TGTGCCAGCAGCCGATACAGCAGTTCGAGGGACGAGCAGTACTTC	CASSRYSSSRDEQYF
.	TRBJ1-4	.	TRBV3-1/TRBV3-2	TGTGCCAGCAGCTACCGGACTAGCGGGGTTGCAACTAATGAAAAACTGTTTTTT	CASSYRTSGVATNEKLFF
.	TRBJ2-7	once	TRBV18	TGTGCCAGCTCACCCAGCGTCTACGAGCAGTACTTC	CASSPSVYEQYF
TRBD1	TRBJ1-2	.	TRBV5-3	TGTGCCAGAAACATTACAGGGGGTTCCTATGGCTACACCTTC	CARNITGGSYGYTF
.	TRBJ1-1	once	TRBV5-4	TGTGCCAGCAGTTATGCCGGGAGAAGAACTGAAGCTTTCTTT	CASSYAGRRTEAFF
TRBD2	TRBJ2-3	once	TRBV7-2	TGTGCCAGCAGCTTTAGGTCTAGCGGATCAAGAAAAAAAGATACGCAGTATTTT	CASSFRSSGSRKKDTQYF
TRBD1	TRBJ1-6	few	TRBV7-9	TGTGCCAGCAGCACCCACGGGACAGGGGTGTCGGATAATTCACCCCTCCACTTT	CASSTHGTGVSDNSPLHF
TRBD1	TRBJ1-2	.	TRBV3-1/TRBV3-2	TGTGCCAGCAGCCAAGGCAGGGGGCACGGCTACACCTTC	CASSQGRGHGYTF
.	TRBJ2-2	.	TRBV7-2	TGTGCCAGCAGCCGGGGATTCGTGGGCCATTACCGCACCGGGGAGCTGTTTTTT	CASSRGFVGHYRTGELFF
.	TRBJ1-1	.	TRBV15	TGTGCCACCAGCAGAGATCACCGAGGAACTGAAGCTTTCTTT	CATSRDHRGTEAFF
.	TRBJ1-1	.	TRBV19	TGTGCCAGTAAATTCGGGGGGAACACTGAAGCTTTCTTT	CASKFGGNTEAFF